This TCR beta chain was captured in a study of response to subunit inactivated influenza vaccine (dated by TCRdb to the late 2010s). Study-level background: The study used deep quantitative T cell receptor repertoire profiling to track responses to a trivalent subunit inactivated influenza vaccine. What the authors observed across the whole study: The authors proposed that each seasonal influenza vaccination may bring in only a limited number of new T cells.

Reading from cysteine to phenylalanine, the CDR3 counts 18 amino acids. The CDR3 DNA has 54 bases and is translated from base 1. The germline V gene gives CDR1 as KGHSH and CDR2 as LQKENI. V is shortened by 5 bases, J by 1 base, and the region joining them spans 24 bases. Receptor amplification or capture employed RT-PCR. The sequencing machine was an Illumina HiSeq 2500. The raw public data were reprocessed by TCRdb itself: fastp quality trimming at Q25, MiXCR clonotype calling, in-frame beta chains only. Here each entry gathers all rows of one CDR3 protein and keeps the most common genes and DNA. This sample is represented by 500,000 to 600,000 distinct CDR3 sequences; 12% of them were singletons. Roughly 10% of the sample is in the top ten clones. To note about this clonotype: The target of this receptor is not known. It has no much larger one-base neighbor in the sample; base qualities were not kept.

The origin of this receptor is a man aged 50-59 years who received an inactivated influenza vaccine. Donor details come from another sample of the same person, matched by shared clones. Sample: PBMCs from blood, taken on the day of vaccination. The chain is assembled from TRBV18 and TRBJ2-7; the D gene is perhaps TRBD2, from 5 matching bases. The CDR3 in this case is CASSSVGINRLLSYEQYF. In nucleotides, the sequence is TGTGCCAGCTCATCGGTTGGGATAAATCGACTACTTTCCTACGAGCAGTACTTC.